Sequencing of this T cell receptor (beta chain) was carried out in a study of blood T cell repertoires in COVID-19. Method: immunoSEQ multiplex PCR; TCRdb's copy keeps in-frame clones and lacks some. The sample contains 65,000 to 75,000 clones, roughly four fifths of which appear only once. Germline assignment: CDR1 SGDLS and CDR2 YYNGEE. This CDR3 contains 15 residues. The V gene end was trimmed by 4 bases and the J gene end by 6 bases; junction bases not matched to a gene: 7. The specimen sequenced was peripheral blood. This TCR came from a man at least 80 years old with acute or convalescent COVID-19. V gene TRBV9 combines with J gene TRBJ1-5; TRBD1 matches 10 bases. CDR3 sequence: CASSTGTGEFQPQHF. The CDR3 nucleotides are TGTGCCAGCAGCACCGGGACAGGGGAATTTCAGCCCCAGCATTTT.